Listed here is a single T cell receptor (beta chain). This record belongs to a study of T cell responses to AZD1222 COVID-19 vaccine. Profiled with immunoSEQ multiplex PCR; TCRdb holds only in-frame clones, not every one. Counted here are about 180,000 clones, approximately 86% occurring once; the ten biggest clones make up around 8%. The TCR comes from an adult in good health. This specimen was peripheral blood, taken on day 0 of AZD1222 vaccination.

This CDR3 reads CASSLGGQRGSHSPLHF. CDR3 DNA: TGCGCCAGCAGCTTGGGGGGACAGAGGGGCTCCCATTCACCCCTCCACTTT. The chain is built from TRBV5-1 and TRBJ1-6, with TRBD1 identical over 7 bases. The CDR3 contains 17 residues. Germline assignment: CDR1 SGHRS and CDR2 YFSETQ. V trimming: 0 bases; J trimming: 8 bases; junction bases outside the gene matches: 11.